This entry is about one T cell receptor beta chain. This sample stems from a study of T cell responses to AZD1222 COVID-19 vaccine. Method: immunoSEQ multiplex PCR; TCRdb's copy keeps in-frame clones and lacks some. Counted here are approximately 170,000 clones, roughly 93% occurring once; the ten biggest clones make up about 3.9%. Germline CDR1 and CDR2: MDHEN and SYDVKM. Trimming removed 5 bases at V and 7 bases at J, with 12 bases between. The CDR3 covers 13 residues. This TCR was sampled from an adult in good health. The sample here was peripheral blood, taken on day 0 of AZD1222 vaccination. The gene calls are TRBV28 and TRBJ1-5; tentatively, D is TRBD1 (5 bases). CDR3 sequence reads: CASSPDIVQPQHF. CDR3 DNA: TGTGCCAGCAGTCCGGACATTGTGCAGCCCCAGCATTTT.